The next 30 T cell receptor beta chains were all read from a single sample in a study of T cell responses to AZD1222 COVID-19 vaccine. Method: immunoSEQ multiplex PCR; TCRdb's copy keeps in-frame clones and lacks some. The sample consists of around 140,000 clones, over 90% of them appearing once. Sequenced here: peripheral blood, sampled on day 0 of AZD1222 vaccination. The source of these receptors is an adult in good health.

The CDR3 sequence is CASSDQASGGDEQFF. The CDR3 DNA follows: TGTGCCAGCAGTGACCAGGCTAGCGGGGGGGATGAGCAGTTCTTC. The V and J genes are TRBV6-4 and TRBJ2-1; 12 bases are shared with TRBD2. The CDR3 is made up of 15 amino acids. Germline V gives CDR1 MRHNA, CDR2 SNTAGT. J gave up 8 bases and V 2 bases, and 4 bases lay outside the gene matches.

This chain uses TRBV12-5 with TRBJ2-5; TRBD1 matches 11 bases. Germline V gene lookup returns CDR1 LGHNT and CDR2 FRNRAP. The V segment lost 6 bases and the J segment 5 bases; nucleotides outside the gene matches: 8. The CDR3 spans 15 residues. As DNA, the CDR3 is TGTGCTAGTGGCTCGGACAGGGGGCGCAGGGAGACCCAGTACTTC. It is translated as CASGSDRGRRETQYF.

As DNA, the CDR3 is TGTGCCAGTAGTATTAGTGAAGCCGTCTATGGCTACACCTTC. It is translated as CASSISEAVYGYTF. The V call is TRBV19, the J call TRBJ1-2; no clear D gene. The CDR3 contains 14 residues. Looked up from germline, CDR1 is LNHDA and CDR2 is SQIVND (reference sequence). V was clipped by 3 bases and J by 4 bases, with 12 bases between them. The full variable domain, completed using reference TRBV19 and TRBJ1-2, is DGGITQSPKYLFRKEGQNVTLSCEQNLNHDAMYWYRQDPGQGLRLIYYSQIVNDFQKGDIAEGYSVSREKKESFPLTVTSAQKNPTAFYLCASSISEAVYGYTFGSGTRLTVV.

The chain carries TRBV12-3 or TRBV12-4 and TRBJ1-2; tentative D call: TRBD1 (6 bases). Between the trimmed V and J ends, which lost 5 bases and 12 bases, there was a span of 13 bases. The CDR3 spans 11 residues. Here the CDR3 reads CASSPGDGHTF. The CDR3 coding sequence is TGTGCCAGCAGTCCAGGGGACGGCCACACCTTC.

The chain has TRBV4-3 and TRBJ1-2; weak D call: TRBD1 (5 bases). The CDR3 spans 14 residues. The ends were cut back, 1 base at V and 12 bases at J, with 18 bases in the middle. From germline, CDR1 is LGHNA and CDR2 YSLEER. The CDR3 loop reads CASSQVSSSEGHTF. The CDR3 nucleotides read TGCGCCAGCAGCCAAGTATCGAGCTCCGAGGGGCACACCTTC.

This chain connects TRBV5-1 to TRBJ1-2, with D perhaps TRBD1 (6 bases). The V gene's germline CDR1 is SGHRS and CDR2 YFSETQ. Trimming left V 4 bases short and J 4 bases short, with 14 bases between. This CDR3 has 14 residues. CDR3 bases: TGCGCCAGCAGCCCGGGTGGACAGATCTATGGCTACACCTTC. Translated, it gives CASSPGGQIYGYTF.

The J gene is TRBJ2-6, the V gene TRBV7-8, with D possibly matching TRBD1 (5 bases). Between the trimmed V and J ends, which lost 1 base and 0 bases, there was a span of 16 bases. The CDR3 has 19 amino acids. The V gene's germline CDR1 is SGHVS and CDR2 FQNEAQ. The CDR3 is CASSLVGPGIRSGANVLTF. The DNA for the CDR3 is TGTGCCAGCAGCTTAGTTGGTCCAGGGATTCGCTCTGGGGCCAACGTCCTGACTTTC.

This clone was observed a single time. The chain employs TRBV4-1 and TRBJ1-5, with a possible D match to TRBD1 (5 bases). CDR1 and CDR2 from the germline V gene are MGHRA and YSYEKL. This CDR3 has 14 amino acids. Trimming took 1 base from V and 6 from J, leaving 10 bases between them. The CDR3 DNA reads as TGCGCCAGCAGCCAAGGCGTGGGGCTTCAGCCCCAGCATTTT. The encoded protein is CASSQGVGLQPQHF.

The chain is built from TRBV11-2 and TRBJ1-1; 8 bases agree with TRBD1. V lost 5 bases to trimming and J lost 10 bases; unmatched junction nucleotides: 15. The CDR3 is made up of 15 amino acids. Germline-derived CDR1 and CDR2 are SGHAT and FQNNGV. The CDR3 loop is CASSATTGAVLGAFF. The CDR3 DNA follows: TGTGCCAGCAGCGCCACGACAGGGGCGGTCTTAGGAGCTTTCTTT.

This clone occurred a few times. The genes are TRBV10-2 and TRBJ1-5; 8 nucleotides line up with TRBD1. Per germline, CDR1 WSHSY and CDR2 SAAADI. The trim removed 8 bases at V and 4 bases at J, leaving 4 bases unmatched. The CDR3 runs to 13 residues. CDR3 in DNA: TGCGCCAGCGGGGGACAGGAGAATCAGCCCCAGCATTTT. Amino acids: CASGGQENQPQHF.

The chain employs TRBV28 and TRBJ1-3; TRBD1 might be the D (5 bases). CDR3 length: 12 amino acids. Germline values: CDR1 MDHEN, CDR2 SYDVKM. V was shortened by 8 bases and J by 3 bases, with 8 bases between the two germline ends. The CDR3 reads CASGQGGNTIYF. CDR3 nucleotide sequence: TGTGCCAGCGGGCAGGGTGGAAACACCATATATTTT.

This clone has only one observation. The J gene is TRBJ1-1, the V gene TRBV7-9; TRBD1 is a possible D gene (5 bases). V lost 4 bases, J lost 11 bases, and 14 bases lay in between. This CDR3 has 12 amino acids. Germline V gene sequence: CDR1 SEHNR, CDR2 FQNEAQ (reference sequence). CDR3 residues: CASSYAGTEAFF. CDR3 in DNA: TGTGCCAGCAGCTACGCCGGGACGGAGGCTTTCTTT.

The V call is TRBV5-5, the J call TRBJ1-5, with 8 bases fitting TRBD1. J was trimmed by 7 bases and V by 3 bases; bases with no gene match: 9. Per germline, CDR1 SGHKS and CDR2 YYEKEE (reference sequence). The CDR3 has 15 amino acids. The CDR3 DNA is TGTGCCAGCAGCTCTTACTCGACAGGGGACCAGCCCCAGCATTTT. Protein product: CASSSYSTGDQPQHF.

Regarding this clone: The junction departs from germline at one end; a sequencing error may be responsible. Other DNA sequences in the same sample also yield this CDR3. V is TRBV7-2 and J is TRBJ2-2, with 10 bases fitting TRBD2. Germline loops: CDR1 SGHTA, CDR2 FQGNSA. The CDR3 spans 17 residues. The CDR3 DNA reads TGTGCTAGCAGCTTAGCTAGCGGGGGTGTAAACACCGGGGAGCTGTTTTTT. Translated: CASSLASGGVNTGELFF.

The chain recombines TRBV28 with TRBJ1-2; D is unresolved. The CDR3 consists of 11 residues. Germline V gene sequence: CDR1 MDHEN, CDR2 SYDVKM. Trimming removed 5 bases at V and 8 bases at J, with 9 bases between. The CDR3 nucleotides are TGTGCCAGCAGTCCCATAGGGGGCTACACCTTC. Translation: CASSPIGGYTF.

This chain joins TRBV30 and TRBJ1-5; 10 bases map to TRBD1. This CDR3 region has 16 residues. Looked up from germline, CDR1 is GTSNPN and CDR2 is SVGIG (reference sequence). The junction had 11 bases not matched to a gene; V was cut back by 3 bases and J by 6 bases. CDR3 nucleotides: TGTGCCTGGAGCGATGGGAGACAGGGGGCTTTTCAGCCCCAGCATTTT. It encodes CAWSDGRQGAFQPQHF.

This clone is a singleton in its sample. The chain uses TRBV28 and TRBJ1-5; D ambiguous. Germline lookup yields CDR1 MDHEN and CDR2 SYDVKM. V was clipped by 8 bases and J by 6 bases, with 20 bases between them. This CDR3 is 15 amino acids long. The CDR3 is CASCVESSGIQPQHF. CDR3 DNA sequence: TGTGCCAGCTGTGTAGAGTCCTCGGGGATTCAGCCCCAGCATTTT.

This chain joins TRBV5-4 and TRBJ2-3; TRBD2 matches 9 bases. CDR1 is SGHNT, CDR2 YYREEE, per germline (reference sequence). Trimming took 2 bases from V and 0 from J; bases not matched to a gene: 4. The CDR3 runs to 16 residues. CDR3 region: CASSFAAGGSTDTQYF. In DNA form, the CDR3 reads TGTGCCAGCAGCTTTGCAGCGGGAGGAAGCACAGATACGCAGTATTTT. Combining the CDR3 with reference TRBV5-4 and TRBJ2-3 gives the whole variable domain ETGVTQSPTHLIKTRGQQVTLRCSSQSGHNTVSWYQQALGQGPQFIFQYYREEENGRGNFPPRFSGLQFPNYSSELNVNALELDDSALYLCASSFAAGGSTDTQYFGPGTRLTVL.

V gene TRBV10-3 combines with J gene TRBJ2-2; 10 nucleotides agree with TRBD1. In germline, CDR1 is ENHRY, CDR2 SYGVKD. CDR3 length equals 19 residues. V dropped 0 bases and J dropped 4; count of bases not matched to a gene: 11. CDR3 sequence (DNA): TGTGCCATCAGTGAGTCATTGACAGGGGGCCCACAGGGCACCGGGGAGCTGTTTTTT. This gives the protein CAISESLTGGPQGTGELFF.

V and J are TRBV19 and TRBJ2-2, with TRBD1 matching over 7 bases. Per the germline V gene, CDR1 is LNHDA and CDR2 is SQIVND (reference sequence). V lost 9 bases and J lost 2; bases outside the gene matches: 6. The CDR3 consists of 14 residues. CDR3 region: CARPGQSNTGELFF. Written as DNA, the CDR3 is TGTGCCAGGCCGGGACAGAGTAACACCGGGGAGCTGTTTTTT.

The V gene is TRBV9, the J gene TRBJ1-2; D is perhaps TRBD1 (6 bases). Looked up from germline, CDR1 is SGDLS and CDR2 is YYNGEE. There are 14 residues in the CDR3. V gave up 4 bases and J gave up 5 bases, with 15 bases separating them. In nucleotides, the CDR3 is TGTGCCAGCAGCTATATTGCACAGGGTTATGGCTACACCTTC. Translating it yields CASSYIAQGYGYTF.

J is TRBJ1-4 and V is TRBV5-4, with TRBD1 identical over 7 bases. The CDR3 spans 15 residues. J was trimmed by 5 bases and V by 4 bases; bases with no gene match: 8. Germline V gene lookup returns CDR1 SGHNT and CDR2 YYREEE (reference sequence). In nucleotides, the CDR3 is TGTGCCAGCAGCAGCCCCGGGACAGTAAATGAAAAACTGTTTTTT. This sequence encodes CASSSPGTVNEKLFF.

The V gene is TRBV11-3, the J gene TRBJ2-7; 8 nucleotides line up with TRBD1. CDR1 is SGHNT and CDR2 is YENEEA in the germline V gene. This CDR3 is built from 12 residues. V was clipped by 5 bases and J by 5 bases; unmatched bases: 2. CDR3 protein: CASSPTGDEQYF. The CDR3, as DNA: TGTGCCAGCAGCCCGACAGGGGACGAGCAGTACTTC.

This clone was found once. This chain joins TRBV3-1 (or the pseudogene TRBV3-2) and TRBJ2-3, with 8 bases matching TRBD2. V trimming: 2 bases; J trimming: 4 bases; junction bases outside the gene matches: 11. The CDR3 length is 17 residues. The germline V gene has CDR1 LGHDT and CDR2 YNNKEL (reference sequence). CDR3 sequence: CASSQSTGGGPADTQYF. CDR3 nucleotide sequence: TGTGCCAGCAGCCAATCCACGGGAGGGGGGCCCGCAGATACGCAGTATTTT.

The chain recombines TRBV5-4 with TRBJ2-1, with D perhaps being TRBD1 or TRBD2 (6 bases each). V was trimmed by 1 base and J by 4 bases, leaving 15 bases between them. This CDR3 has 16 amino acids. Germline assignment: CDR1 SGHNT and CDR2 YYREEE (reference sequence). DNA for the CDR3: TGTGCCAGCAGCTTGCGGGGGCCCTTCTCGTACAATGAGCAGTTCTTC. Its protein product is CASSLRGPFSYNEQFF. Variable domain in full (rest from reference TRBV5-4 and TRBJ2-1): ETGVTQSPTHLIKTRGQQVTLRCSSQSGHNTVSWYQQALGQGPQFIFQYYREEENGRGNFPPRFSGLQFPNYSSELNVNALELDDSALYLCASSLRGPFSYNEQFFGPGTRLTVL.

This chain links TRBV4-1 with TRBJ1-6; TRBD1 matches at 12 bases. Germline loops: CDR1 MGHRA, CDR2 YSYEKL. J was trimmed by 8 bases and V by 1 base; bases with no gene match: 9. The CDR3 contains 18 residues. CDR3 sequence: CASSQGGTGGPNDSPLHF. DNA for the CDR3: TGCGCCAGCAGCCAAGGGGGGACAGGGGGCCCAAACGATTCACCCCTCCACTTT.

This chain connects TRBV5-4 to TRBJ1-1; a possible D gene is TRBD1 (5 bases). With 1 base removed from V and 4 bases from J, the gap between germline ends came to 11 bases. CDR3 length equals 14 residues. Germline assignment: CDR1 SGHNT and CDR2 YYREEE (reference sequence). CDR3 in amino acids: CASSLPGSGTEAFF. In DNA form, the CDR3 reads TGTGCCAGCAGCTTGCCAGGGTCGGGCACTGAAGCTTTCTTT.

V and J are TRBV13 and TRBJ2-7; TRBD1 aligns across 7 bases. Germline assignment: CDR1 PRHDT and CDR2 FYEKMQ (reference sequence). The CDR3 covers 13 residues. The ends lost 5 bases at V and 2 bases at J; junction bases unmatched: 3. The CDR3 DNA is TGTGCCAGCAGCGCAGGGACAGCCTACGAGCAGTACTTC. It specifies CASSAGTAYEQYF.

A note on this clone: Other nucleotide sequences in the sample specify the same CDR3. The chain uses TRBV6-5 and TRBJ1-5, with D uncertain. The germline CDR1 and CDR2 sequences are MNHEY and SVGAGI. CDR3 length: 13 amino acids. Trimming shortened V by 6 bases and J by 2 bases, and 8 bases separated the two germline ends. The CDR3 reads CASSYDGNQPQHF. CDR3 in DNA: TGTGCCAGCAGCTACGACGGCAATCAGCCCCAGCATTTT.

The V call is TRBV7-3, the J call TRBJ1-5, with TRBD1 identical over 8 bases. Per germline, CDR1 SGHTA and CDR2 FQGTGA. The CDR3 is 15 amino acids. V lost 5 bases to trimming and J lost 5 bases; unmatched junction nucleotides: 8. The CDR3 reads CASSPGGDRHQPQHF. CDR3 nucleotide sequence: TGTGCCAGCAGCCCCGGCGGGGACAGGCATCAGCCCCAGCATTTT.